The following is a TCR beta chain sequence with its context. The antigen is not known. The data are from a study of blood T cells in healthy people across ages. V was pared by 6 bases and J by 10 bases, with 19 bases between. This CDR3 has 14 amino acids. For the second PCR, which ran for about 7 to 12 cycles, a sample-barcoded 5' primer and a J-beta primer mix were used. TCRdb analysed the 5' RACE reads with MiXCR anew, one entry per CDR3 protein. The sample has around 1.5 million distinct CDR3 sequences, roughly a third seen once; the top ten hold over 9%. Study-level results: Significant beta diversity loss was already apparent by age about 42, declining roughly linearly.

The TCR sequence derives from a woman in her twenties or thirties in good health. The rearrangement joins TRBV12-3 or TRBV12-4 to TRBJ2-1, with a possible D match to TRBD2 (5 bases). The sample was blood. CDR3 loop: CASRHPGPGGEQFF. In DNA form, the CDR3 reads TGTGCCAGCAGACACCCCGGGCCCGGCGGGGAGCAGTTCTTC.